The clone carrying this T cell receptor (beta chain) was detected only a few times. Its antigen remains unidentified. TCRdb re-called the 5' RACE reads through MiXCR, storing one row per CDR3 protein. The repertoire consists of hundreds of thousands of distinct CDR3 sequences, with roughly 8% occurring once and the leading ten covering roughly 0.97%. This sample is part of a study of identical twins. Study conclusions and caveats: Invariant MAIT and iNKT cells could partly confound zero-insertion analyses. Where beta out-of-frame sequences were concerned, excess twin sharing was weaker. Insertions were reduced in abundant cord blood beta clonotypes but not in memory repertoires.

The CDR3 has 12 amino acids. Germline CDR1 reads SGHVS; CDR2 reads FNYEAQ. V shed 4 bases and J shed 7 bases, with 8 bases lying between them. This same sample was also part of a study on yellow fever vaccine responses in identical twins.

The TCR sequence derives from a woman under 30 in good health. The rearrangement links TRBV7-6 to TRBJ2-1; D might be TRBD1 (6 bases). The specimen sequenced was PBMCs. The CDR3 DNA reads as TGTGCCAGCAGCTACAGGGCTAATGAGCAGTTCTTC. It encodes CASSYRANEQFF.